This TCR beta chain was identified in a study of CD4 T cells in relation to SARS-CoV-2 and coronaviruses. Sequencing was performed with immunoSEQ multiplex PCR; in TCRdb, only in-frame clones are kept and a portion is missing. The profile shows 15,000 to 20,000 clones, approximately 81% of them singletons. This CDR3 is 14 amino acids long. V lost 5 bases, J lost 5 bases, and 12 bases lay in between. The germline gives CDR1 LNHDA, CDR2 SQIVND (reference sequence). This clone was recorded once. Its target is not known. The unexposed donors gave CD4+ T cells in about 2011-2018, prior to COVID-19. CD4+ T cells were isolated from the cells after about ten days of culture. Unexposed-donor CD4+ T cells were probed with SARS-CoV-2 S/N and four cold-coronavirus spikes, cells permitting. Fresh IL-2 medium replaced half the medium on days 3 and 7.

Material for sequencing was CD4+ T cells from PBMCs, cultured in vitro. The source is a human donor in good health. V gene TRBV19 combines with J gene TRBJ2-2; D perhaps matches TRBD1 (6 bases). CDR3 amino acids: CASSVTGGTGELFF. The CDR3 region has the DNA TGTGCCAGTAGTGTGACAGGTGGAACCGGGGAGCTGTTTTTT.